A selection of T cell receptor beta chains follows, all from one sample in a study of T cells after yellow fever vaccination. TCRdb reanalysed the 5' RACE reads using MiXCR and keeps one entry per CDR3 protein. In the table there are a few hundred thousand distinct CDR3 sequences, around 8.1% of which are singletons. The material sequenced was PBMCs, taken roughly 45 days after the first yellow fever vaccination. These receptors all come from a man between 18 and 29 years old who received the YFV17D yellow fever vaccine. CDR3s include the opening cysteine and the closing phenylalanine or tryptophan. A D gene is named only where the DNA matches it firmly. The listing skips clone size in some rows; elsewhere it reads once, few, many or a size class.

V gene	J gene	clone size	D gene	CDR3 protein	CDR3 DNA
TRBV27	TRBJ2-1	.	.	CASSLSSDYNEQFF	TGTGCCAGCAGTTTATCGTCAGACTACAATGAGCAGTTCTTC
TRBV4-1	TRBJ1-4	.	.	CASSHPGGGIGKLFF	TGCGCCAGCAGCCACCCCGGGGGGGGTATCGGAAAACTGTTTTTT
TRBV4-1	TRBJ2-2	.	TRBD1	CASSQDRGRGTGELFF	TGCGCCAGCAGCCAAGACAGGGGGCGAGGCACCGGGGAGCTGTTTTTT
TRBV5-4	TRBJ2-2	.	TRBD2	CASSPPERGGTGELFF	TGTGCCAGCAGCCCTCCGGAGCGGGGGGGCACCGGGGAGCTGTTTTTT
TRBV30	TRBJ1-1	.	.	CAWSPGRLGSEDFF	TGTGCCTGGAGCCCTGGGAGGCTCGGCTCTGAAGATTTCTTT
TRBV7-2	TRBJ2-5	.	.	CASSPTGFQETQYF	TGTGCCAGCAGCCCCACAGGGTTCCAAGAGACCCAGTACTTC
TRBV19	TRBJ2-2	.	TRBD1	CATKRTGGHTGELFF	TGTGCCACCAAGAGGACAGGGGGCCACACCGGGGAGCTGTTTTTT
TRBV7-6	TRBJ2-7	few	.	CASSLAEVYEQYF	TGTGCCAGCAGCTTAGCGGAGGTATACGAGCAGTACTTC
TRBV20-1	TRBJ1-1	.	.	CSARDTPHRIMNTEAFF	TGCAGTGCTAGAGATACCCCCCACAGGATTATGAACACTGAAGCTTTCTTT
TRBV4-3	TRBJ2-7	.	.	CASSQDNGGAYEQYF	TGCGCCAGCAGCCAAGATAATGGCGGAGCGTACGAGCAGTACTTC
TRBV4-3	TRBJ1-4	.	.	CASSQRSGGEHEKLFF	TGCGCCAGCAGCCAACGTTCGGGAGGAGAGCATGAAAAACTGTTTTTT
TRBV7-2	TRBJ2-2	.	TRBD1	CASSRQGARSGELFF	TGTGCCAGCAGCCGACAGGGGGCGCGGTCCGGGGAGCTGTTTTTT
TRBV18	TRBJ2-7	many	TRBD1	CASSPQGVSYEQYF	TGTGCCAGCTCACCTCAGGGGGTCTCCTACGAGCAGTACTTC
TRBV27	TRBJ2-1	few	.	CASSRGGGAYNEQFF	TGTGCCAGCAGTAGAGGGGGGGGGGCCTACAATGAGCAGTTCTTC
TRBV6-5	TRBJ2-1	many	.	CASSYRNARGPMSNEQFF	TGTGCCAGCAGTTACCGGAACGCGCGGGGGCCCATGAGCAATGAGCAGTTCTTC
TRBV29-1	TRBJ2-7	.	.	CSVVGNSYEQYF	TGCAGCGTTGTCGGCAACTCCTACGAGCAGTACTTC
TRBV10-3	TRBJ2-6	.	.	CASNSEGANVLTF	TGTGCCTCCAATTCGGAAGGGGCCAACGTCCTGACTTTC
TRBV7-2	TRBJ2-2	many	TRBD1	CASREQGTGTGELFF	TGTGCCAGCAGGGAACAGGGGACGGGCACCGGGGAGCTGTTTTTT
TRBV4-2	TRBJ1-5	.	.	CASSPRQSNQPQHF	TGTGCCAGCAGCCCCAGGCAGAGCAATCAGCCCCAGCATTTT
TRBV20-1	TRBJ2-1	few	TRBD2	CSASPGTSGLFAYNEQFF	TGCAGTGCGAGTCCGGGGACTAGCGGGTTATTTGCCTACAATGAGCAGTTCTTC
TRBV5-4	TRBJ1-2	.	.	CASRRGERPNGYTF	TGTGCCAGCAGAAGGGGGGAGAGACCGAATGGCTACACCTTC
TRBV2	TRBJ2-4	few	TRBD2	CASRAGLAGGKNIQYF	TGTGCCAGCAGAGCCGGACTAGCGGGGGGAAAAAACATTCAGTACTTC
TRBV6-5	TRBJ2-2	many	.	CASSLAPGTGELFF	TGTGCCAGCAGTCTCGCGCCAGGGACCGGGGAGCTGTTTTTT
TRBV5-1	TRBJ1-1	once	.	CPSSGSGVREPDTEAFF	TGCCCCAGCAGCGGAAGTGGGGTCAGGGAGCCGGACACTGAAGCTTTCTTT
TRBV14	TRBJ1-6	few	.	CASSPGHFNSPLHF	TGTGCCAGCAGTCCCGGGCACTTCAATTCACCCCTCCACTTT
TRBV5-1	TRBJ1-6	few	.	CASSRESSYNSPLHF	TGCGCCAGCAGCCGGGAGAGCTCCTATAATTCACCCCTCCACTTT
TRBV4-2	TRBJ2-3	.	.	CASSQVPGLTDTQYF	TGTGCCAGCAGCCAAGTTCCCGGGCTCACAGATACGCAGTATTTT
TRBV12-3/TRBV12-4	TRBJ2-1	many	TRBD2	CASSLYGGAPTEQFF	TGTGCCAGCAGTTTGTACGGGGGGGCGCCCACTGAGCAGTTCTTC
TRBV12-3/TRBV12-4	TRBJ2-7	.	TRBD1	CASSRSWTGGGYEQYF	TGTGCCAGCAGTCGATCCTGGACAGGGGGAGGCTACGAGCAGTACTTC
TRBV12-3/TRBV12-4	TRBJ2-2	few	.	CASILSSSGELFF	TGTGCCAGCATCCTCTCTTCGTCCGGGGAGCTGTTTTTT
TRBV6-2/TRBV6-3	TRBJ2-1	few	TRBD1	CASNRQGSRNEQFF	TGTGCCAGCAATAGACAGGGGTCTAGGAATGAGCAGTTCTTC
TRBV4-2	TRBJ2-5	.	.	CASSRRDVEETQYF	TGTGCCAGCAGCCGTCGGGACGTAGAAGAGACCCAGTACTTC
TRBV11-2	TRBJ1-3	few	TRBD1	CASSSTGDNTIYF	TGTGCCAGCAGCTCGACAGGGGACAACACCATATATTTT
TRBV12-3/TRBV12-4	TRBJ2-3	.	TRBD1	CASRDTGTASTDTQYF	TGTGCCAGCAGGGACACCGGGACAGCGAGCACAGATACGCAGTATTTT
TRBV4-2	TRBJ2-2	.	TRBD2	CASSQPLAGADTGELFF	TGTGCCAGCAGCCAACCGTTAGCGGGGGCAGACACCGGGGAGCTGTTTTTT
TRBV4-2	TRBJ1-1	few	TRBD1	CASTPYDYRGALMNTEAFF	TGTGCCAGCACCCCTTACGATTACAGGGGCGCCCTAATGAACACTGAAGCTTTCTTT